The 5 T cell receptor beta chains below come from one sample, sequenced in a study of cytomegalovirus exposure and HLA in healthy donors. The PCR made use of 60 Vbeta and 13 Jbeta primers. Data came from immunoSEQ multiplex PCR; TCRdb stores just in-frame clones and leaves some out. Altogether roughly 150,000 clones are present, 70% to 80% being singletons, with the ten largest covering approximately 1.3%. The specimen sequenced was PBMCs. The receptors derive from a man aged 25-45 years in good health and CMV-seronegative.

This clone was detected a few times. The chain combines TRBV19 with TRBJ2-7; tentatively, D is TRBD1 (6 bases). The CDR3 is 15 amino acids. The V end lost 3 bases, the J end lost 6 bases, and 18 bases lay between the germline ends. Looked up from germline, CDR1 is LNHDA and CDR2 is SQIVND (reference sequence). The CDR3 nucleotides are TGTGCCAGTAGTATCGGATTACAGGGAAGGGGCGAGCAGTACTTC. Translated, it gives CASSIGLQGRGEQYF.

V usage is TRBV4-1 and J usage is TRBJ2-1, with D maybe TRBD1 (5 bases). The germline V gene has CDR1 MGHRA and CDR2 YSYEKL. The CDR3 loop spans 21 amino acids. Trimming took 5 bases from V and 0 from J, leaving 29 bases between them. The CDR3 DNA is TGCGCCAGCAGCACCGCTGGGGCCCGTGTGCGGACAAATAGCTCCTACAATGAGCAGTTCTTC. As protein: CASSTAGARVRTNSSYNEQFF.

CDR3 in DNA: TGTGCCAGCAGCTTCCGGGACAGGGGTGACCATCAGCCCCAGCATTTT. It is translated as CASSFRDRGDHQPQHF. The chain has TRBV5-8 and TRBJ1-5; 10 bases agree with TRBD1. V was pared by 2 bases and J by 5 bases, with 7 bases of the junction left unmatched. The CDR3 sequence is 16 residues long. CDR1 and CDR2 (germline): SGHTS, YDEGEE.

The chain carries TRBV19 and TRBJ1-2; possibly TRBD1 for D (5 bases). From germline, CDR1 is LNHDA and CDR2 SQIVND (reference sequence). Trimming removed 3 bases at V and 1 base at J, with 12 bases between. The CDR3 length is 15 residues. The chain's CDR3 is CASSIGTQGNYGYTF. CDR3 DNA sequence: TGTGCCAGTAGTATCGGGACTCAGGGTAACTATGGCTACACCTTC.

V is TRBV25-1 and J is TRBJ2-7; 9 bases match TRBD1. This CDR3 has 17 amino acids. V shed 6 bases, J shed 3 bases, and the junction held 15 bases outside the gene matches. Germline CDR1 reads MGHDK; CDR2 reads SYGVNS. This CDR3 reads CASSPGTGFPQNYEQYF. The CDR3 DNA reads TGTGCCAGCAGCCCCGGGACAGGGTTCCCTCAGAACTACGAGCAGTACTTC.